This T cell receptor beta chain was profiled in a study of blood T cell repertoires in COVID-19. Study details: The United States, Italy and Spain supplied acute and convalescent COVID-19 samples. Sources were T cells, B-cell-depleted T cells, or PBMCs; the material itself was cDNA or gDNA.

In the authors' methods: From reference gene primer amplification, estimates of nucleated cell counts were derived. Using immunoSEQ multiplex PCR, the repertoire was profiled, and TCRdb retains in-frame clones only, with some absent. V and J calls and clone size are given by that table; D and trimming were obtained from the DNA. The sample carries approximately 220,000 clones, 86% recorded once. V dropped 4 bases and J dropped 0 bases, with 6 bases sitting between them. There are 13 residues in the CDR3. The germline V gene has CDR1 LNHDA and CDR2 SQIVND (reference sequence). The receptor was isolated from a woman in her forties or fifties with acute or convalescent COVID-19. Sequencing was carried out using peripheral blood. The chain couples TRBV19 to TRBJ2-5; D is uncertain. The DNA for the CDR3 is TGTGCCAGTAGTAACCAGTACCAAGAGACCCAGTACTTC. Amino acids: CASSNQYQETQYF. The complete variable domain, with remaining parts taken from reference TRBV19 and TRBJ2-5, reads DGGITQSPKYLFRKEGQNVTLSCEQNLNHDAMYWYRQDPGQGLRLIYYSQIVNDFQKGDIAEGYSVSREKKESFPLTVTSAQKNPTAFYLCASSNQYQETQYFGPGTRLLVL.